What follows are 14 T cell receptor beta chains derived from one specimen sequenced in a study of early T cells in non-severe SARS-CoV-2 infection. TCRdb analysed the 5' RACE reads with MiXCR anew, one entry per CDR3 protein. Among 87,000 or so distinct CDR3 sequences listed, roughly an eighth were seen once. Sequences were obtained from whole blood. The receptors here all came from an adult who was a healthcare worker with PCR-confirmed SARS-CoV-2 infection or an uninfected control (not recorded which).

This clonotype showed up just a few times. The chain is built from TRBV6-2 or TRBV6-3 and TRBJ2-1, with D uncertain. This CDR3 is built from 13 residues. Germline-derived CDR1 and CDR2 are MNHEY and SVGEGT. With 7 bases removed from V and 4 bases from J, the gap between germline ends came to 11 bases. CDR3: CASIAREYNEQFF. The CDR3 nucleotides are TGTGCCAGCATCGCAAGGGAATACAATGAGCAGTTCTTC.

A few counts support this clonotype. This rearrangement joins TRBV13 to TRBJ1-2, with 7 bases aligning to TRBD1. Germline V gene data show CDR1 as PRHDT and CDR2 as FYEKMQ (reference sequence). The CDR3 length is 17 residues. Trimming removed 2 bases from V and 4 bases from J; junction bases left unmatched: 13. DNA for the CDR3: TGTGCCAGCAGCTTAAAGGGAGGGACAGCCGTTTTCTATGGCTACACCTTC. As protein: CASSLKGGTAVFYGYTF.

This chain uses TRBV3-1 with TRBJ1-1; no reliable D call. Trimming removed 4 bases from V and 7 bases from J, with 16 bases in between. CDR3 length: 14 amino acids. Germline V gene lookup returns CDR1 LGHDT and CDR2 YNNKEL (reference sequence). CDR3 in amino acids: CASSRAIIGNEAFF. The CDR3 DNA reads TGTGCCAGCAGCCGAGCCATAATCGGTAATGAAGCTTTCTTT. Drawing the rest from reference TRBV3-1 and TRBJ1-1, the complete variable domain is DTAVSQTPKYLVTQMGNDKSIKCEQNLGHDTMYWYKQDSKKFLKIMFSYNNKELIINETVPNRFSPKSPDKAHLNLHINSLELGDSAVYFCASSRAIIGNEAFFGQGTRLTVV.

The chain uses TRBV7-9 and TRBJ1-5; D is ambiguous. Germline CDR1 reads SEHNR; CDR2 reads FQNEAQ (reference sequence). Deletions cut 5 bases from V and 2 bases from J, with 10 bases between. The CDR3 totals 14 residues. CDR3 loop: CASSTQTGNQPQHF. The CDR3 bases are TGTGCCAGCAGCACCCAAACAGGCAATCAGCCCCAGCATTTT. Variable domain in full (rest from reference TRBV7-9 and TRBJ1-5): DTGVSQNPRHKITKRGQNVTFRCDPISEHNRLYWYRQTLGQGPEFLTYFQNEAQLEKSRLLSDRFSAERPKGSFSTLEIQRTEQGDSAMYLCASSTQTGNQPQHFGDGTRLSIL.

This clonotype turned up a few times. V and J are TRBV4-2 and TRBJ2-3; D gene unclear. The V gene's germline CDR1 is LGHNA and CDR2 YNFKEQ. V lost 4 bases and J lost 3, with 5 bases in between. This CDR3 is built from 12 residues. CDR3 coding DNA: TGTGCCAGCAGCCTCGAGACAGATACGCAGTATTTT. It codes for CASSLETDTQYF.

This chain joins TRBV27 and TRBJ1-3, with a weak D call TRBD1 (5 bases). This CDR3 spans 15 amino acids. CDR1 and CDR2 from the germline V gene are MNHEY and SMNVEV (reference sequence). The V gene lost 1 base and the J gene lost 6 bases, with 13 bases spanning the gap. CDR3 in amino acids: CASSLWGKPENTIYF. CDR3 nucleotides: TGTGCCAGCAGTTTATGGGGCAAGCCTGAAAACACCATATATTTT.

The CDR3 DNA reads as TGTGCCAGCAGCGTAGAGTCAGGGGGCGCGATCGGGGAGCTGTTTTTT. Translating gives CASSVESGGAIGELFF. The chain combines TRBV9 with TRBJ2-2; 8 bases match TRBD1. The V segment lost 0 bases and the J segment 7 bases; nucleotides outside the gene matches: 8. This CDR3 has 16 amino acids. The germline V gene has CDR1 SGDLS and CDR2 YYNGEE.

This clonotype has only a few counts. The V and J genes are TRBV6-2 or TRBV6-3 and TRBJ2-6, with 7 bases identical to TRBD1. From germline, CDR1 is MNHEY and CDR2 SVGEGT. V shed 2 bases, J shed 0 bases, and the junction held 13 bases outside the gene matches. The CDR3 totals 20 residues. The CDR3 reads CASSYDREKDRYSGANVLTF. CDR3 DNA: TGTGCCAGCAGTTACGATAGAGAGAAGGACAGGTACTCTGGGGCCAACGTCCTGACTTTC.

The chain links TRBV6-1 to TRBJ2-2; D uncertain. V was cut by 4 bases and J by 0 bases, with 15 bases left in between. The CDR3 runs 17 residues. Germline CDR1 and CDR2: MNHNS and SASEGT. The CDR3 DNA follows: TGTGCCAGCAGTGTTAGGCCCAGCCCATCGAACACCGGGGAGCTGTTTTTT. Its protein product is CASSVRPSPSNTGELFF.

This clonotype turned up a few times. The CDR3 is CASSEPDDSSYEQYF. The DNA for the CDR3 is TGTGCCAGCAGTGAACCAGACGACAGCTCCTACGAGCAGTACTTC. The rearrangement links TRBV25-1 to TRBJ2-7, with D tentatively TRBD1 (5 bases). The V and J ends lost 2 bases and 0 bases respectively, with 11 bases between them. The CDR3 consists of 15 residues. CDR1 is MGHDK, CDR2 SYGVNS, per germline.

This clonotype was counted between two and nine times. The rearrangement joins TRBV7-2 to TRBJ2-1; D uncertain. Trimming stripped 4 bases from V and 7 bases from J, with 11 bases between. In germline, CDR1 is SGHTA, CDR2 FQGNSA. The CDR3 is 13 amino acids. The CDR3: CASSSRPGNEQFF. Here the CDR3 DNA reads TGTGCCAGCAGCTCCCGCCCGGGTAATGAGCAGTTCTTC.

The genes are TRBV9 and TRBJ2-2; a weak D match, TRBD2 (5 bases). V was shortened by 0 bases and J by 6 bases, with 18 bases between the two germline ends. The CDR3 sequence is 17 residues long. Germline V gene data show CDR1 as SGDLS and CDR2 as YYNGEE. The CDR3 loop is CASSVVGSASRPGELFF. In DNA form, the CDR3 reads TGTGCCAGCAGCGTAGTAGGTTCGGCTAGCCGGCCCGGGGAGCTGTTTTTT.

The V call is TRBV20-1, the J call TRBJ1-1; 7 bases agree with TRBD1. V dropped 1 base and J dropped 6; count of bases not matched to a gene: 5. This CDR3 has 13 amino acids. Germline-derived CDR1 and CDR2 are DFQATT and SNEGSKA (reference sequence). The CDR3 region is CSARGEGAPEAFF. In DNA form, the CDR3 reads TGCAGTGCTAGAGGGGAGGGGGCCCCTGAAGCTTTCTTT.

V and J are TRBV25-1 and TRBJ1-5; 9 nucleotides line up with TRBD1. Germline V gene lookup returns CDR1 MGHDK and CDR2 SYGVNS. The ends lost 5 bases at V and 5 bases at J; junction bases unmatched: 10. The CDR3 covers 16 residues. CDR3 DNA: TGTGCCAGCAGTCCCCTGGGACAGGGCTTTGATCAGCCCCAGCATTTT. Protein product: CASSPLGQGFDQPQHF.